Below are 24 T cell receptor beta chains sequenced from a single sample in a study of T cells in Graves' hyperthyroidism and ophthalmopathy. RNA transcripts gave rise to amplified TCR beta CDR3 regions. The primer set for the first-round RT-PCR of the TCR CDR3 was HTBI. MiXCR, run by TCRdb on the multiplex PCR reads, gives a single entry per CDR3 protein. The sample includes about 360,000 distinct CDR3 sequences, about 14% of them seen just once. Sequenced sample: blood. The source of these receptors is a man aged 25 to 40 with Graves' hyperthyroidism that later progressed to Graves' ophthalmopathy.

This clonotype was found many times. This sequence joins TRBV20-1 and TRBJ1-1; a possible D gene is TRBD1 (5 bases). V gave up 7 bases and J gave up 0 bases, with 12 bases separating them. The CDR3 has 13 residues. Germline V lookup: CDR1 DFQATT, CDR2 SNEGSKA (reference sequence). In DNA form, the CDR3 reads TGCAGTGGAGGGGCAGGATTGAACACTGAAGCTTTCTTT. Its protein product is CSGGAGLNTEAFF.

This clonotype was picked up a small number of times. The chain employs TRBV12-3 or TRBV12-4 and TRBJ2-2, with D perhaps being TRBD1 or TRBD2 (5 bases each). With 6 bases removed from V and 5 bases from J, the gap between germline ends came to 16 bases. The CDR3 covers 15 residues. CDR3 bases: TGTGCCAGCAGCCTACTAGGGGTACATACCGGGGAGCTGTTTTTT. This translates into CASSLLGVHTGELFF.

The chain is built from TRBV6-9 and TRBJ1-4; 7 nucleotides agree with TRBD1. Germline CDR1 MNHGY, CDR2 SVAAGI. The CDR3 length is 16 residues. The ends lost 3 bases at V and 6 bases at J; junction bases unmatched: 10. CDR3 region: CASSYPKQGRYEKLFF. CDR3 nucleotides: TGTGCCAGCAGTTACCCCAAACAGGGGAGGTATGAAAAACTGTTTTTT.

This chain links TRBV11-2 with TRBJ2-7, with 9 bases aligning to TRBD1. Per germline, CDR1 SGHAT and CDR2 FQNNGV. Trimming at V came to 5 bases and at J to 2 bases, leaving 10 bases not matched to a gene. The CDR3 has 16 amino acids. CDR3 coding DNA: TGTGCCAGCAGCCTGGGACAGGGAAAGGCGGCCTACGAGCAGTACTTC. It encodes CASSLGQGKAAYEQYF. Based on the CDR3 plus reference TRBV11-2 and TRBJ2-7, the full variable domain is EAGVAQSPRYKIIEKRQSVAFWCNPISGHATLYWYQQILGQGPKLLIQFQNNGVVDDSQLPKDRFSAERLKGVDSTLKIQPAKLEDSAVYLCASSLGQGKAAYEQYFGPGTRLTVT.

There are a few counts of this clonotype. The gene calls are TRBV3-1 and TRBJ2-7; no reliable D call. From germline, CDR1 is LGHDT and CDR2 YNNKEL (reference sequence). The V gene lost 2 bases and the J gene lost 8 bases, with 13 bases spanning the gap. CDR3 length: 13 residues. The CDR3 DNA is TGTGCCAGCAGCCAACCTGGTTTCGGGCAGCAGTACTTC. This gives the protein CASSQPGFGQQYF.

This clonotype was observed at least ten times. V usage is TRBV28 and J usage is TRBJ2-5; D gene uncertain. The CDR3 has 18 amino acids. Germline CDR1 MDHEN, CDR2 SYDVKM. Trimming removed 3 bases at V and 0 bases at J, with 20 bases between. The CDR3, as DNA: TGTGCCAGCAGTTTCCCTGACCGACCAACTCCGTACCAAGAGACCCAGTACTTC. As protein: CASSFPDRPTPYQETQYF.

This clonotype was recorded at least ten times. This rearrangement joins TRBV7-2 to TRBJ2-5; a possible D gene is TRBD2 (5 bases). Trimming removed 0 bases at V and 4 bases at J, with 9 bases between. The CDR3 is 14 amino acids. The germline V gene has CDR1 SGHTA and CDR2 FQGNSA. CDR3 DNA: TGTGCCAGCAGCTTAGCTGGCAGCGGAGAGACCCAGTACTTC. As protein: CASSLAGSGETQYF. Drawing the rest from reference TRBV7-2 and TRBJ2-5, the complete variable domain is GAGVSQSPSNKVTEKGKDVELRCDPISGHTALYWYRQSLGQGLEFLIYFQGNSAPDKSGLPSDRFSAERTGGSVSTLTIQRTQQEDSAVYLCASSLAGSGETQYFGPGTRLLVL.

This clonotype has ten or more counts. V gene TRBV10-3 combines with J gene TRBJ2-3; D gene ambiguous. The germline CDR1 and CDR2 sequences are ENHRY and SYGVKD. Trimming cost V 4 bases and J 9 bases, with 23 bases left between them. The CDR3 covers 16 residues. Here the CDR3 DNA reads TGTGCCATCAGTGCGGTGTTACTGGCTCATGTGGGGACGCAGTATTTT. It yields the protein CAISAVLLAHVGTQYF.

This clonotype was counted ten times or more. The chain combines TRBV20-1 with TRBJ2-7; TRBD1 matches 9 bases. CDR1 and CDR2 (germline): DFQATT, SNEGSKA (reference sequence). This CDR3 is built from 15 residues. V lost 0 bases and J lost 2; bases outside the gene matches: 5. The CDR3, as DNA: TGCAGTGCTAGAGATTCAGGGACAGGGACCTACGAGCAGTACTTC. Residues: CSARDSGTGTYEQYF.

This clonotype was detected ten times or more. V is TRBV7-9 and J is TRBJ2-1; a possible D gene is TRBD1 (5 bases). Deletions cut 7 bases from V and 1 base from J, with 11 bases between. CDR3 length: 14 residues. The germline V gene has CDR1 SEHNR and CDR2 FQNEAQ (reference sequence). The CDR3 nucleotides are TGTGCCAGCACTACACAGGTTTCCTACAATGAGCAGTTCTTC. As protein: CASTTQVSYNEQFF.

In this sample, this clonotype turned up a few times. V is TRBV15 and J is TRBJ1-2, with D hard to call. In germline, CDR1 is LNHNV, CDR2 YYDKDF (reference sequence). The CDR3 runs to 16 residues. Trimming took off 0 bases at V and 4 bases at J, with 15 bases between the two ends. The CDR3 sequence is CATSRDPSPVGYGYTF. CDR3 bases: TGTGCCACCAGCAGAGATCCTTCTCCCGTCGGCTATGGCTACACCTTC. Combining the CDR3 with reference TRBV15 and TRBJ1-2 gives the whole variable domain DAMVIQNPRYQVTQFGKPVTLSCSQTLNHNVMYWYQQKSSQAPKLLFHYYDKDFNNEADTPDNFQSRRPNTSFCFLDIRSPGLGDTAMYLCATSRDPSPVGYGYTFGSGTRLTVV.

The rearrangement links TRBV7-9 to TRBJ1-3; D uncertain. This CDR3 has 14 residues. The germline V gene encodes CDR1 SEHNR and CDR2 FQNEAQ (reference sequence). CDR3: CASARAGSGNTIYF. DNA for the CDR3: TGTGCTTCAGCACGAGCGGGCTCTGGAAACACCATATATTTT.

The chain carries TRBV5-1 and TRBJ2-1, with a tentative D call TRBD1 (5 bases). V was cut by 5 bases and J by 4 bases, with 10 bases left in between. Germline V CDR1 and CDR2: SGHRS, YFSETQ. CDR3 length: 13 residues. The CDR3 coding sequence is TGCGCCAGCAGAAGGGGTTTTTACAATGAGCAGTTCTTC. It specifies CASRRGFYNEQFF. The whole variable domain, remainder taken from reference TRBV5-1 and TRBJ2-1, is KAGVTQTPRYLIKTRGQQVTLSCSPISGHRSVSWYQQTPGQGLQFLFEYFSETQRNKGNFPGRFSGRQFSNSRSEMNVSTLELGDSALYLCASRRGFYNEQFFGPGTRLTVL.

The chain uses TRBV30 and TRBJ1-5, with 11 bases lining up with TRBD1. Germline CDR1 is GTSNPN and CDR2 is SVGIG (reference sequence). The CDR3 runs to 15 residues. V shed 3 bases and J 6 bases; nucleotides not matched to a gene: 7. In nucleotides, the CDR3 is TGTGCCTGGAGCGAGGACAGGGGGCTCCGTCAGCCCCAGCATTTT. Residues: CAWSEDRGLRQPQHF.

V usage is TRBV30 and J usage is TRBJ1-3, with 9 bases lining up with TRBD1. This CDR3 has 13 amino acids. Per germline, CDR1 GTSNPN and CDR2 SVGIG (reference sequence). Trimming removed 4 bases from V and 2 bases from J; junction bases left unmatched: 0. The CDR3 region has the DNA TGTGCCTGGAACAGGGGGCCTGGAAACACCATATATTTT. It is translated as CAWNRGPGNTIYF. Looking up the rest from reference TRBV30 and TRBJ1-3 gives the full variable domain: SQTIHQWPATLVQPVGSPLSLECTVEGTSNPNLYWYRQAAGRGLQLLFYSVGIGQISSEVPQNLSASRPQDRQFILSSKKLLLSDSGFYLCAWNRGPGNTIYFGEGSWLTVV.

This clonotype was detected ten times or more. The chain is built from TRBV20-1 and TRBJ2-5; TRBD2 matches 10 bases. The CDR3 spans 13 residues. Unmatched junction bases numbered 4, after V lost 5 bases and J lost 4 bases. CDR1 is DFQATT and CDR2 is SNEGSKA in the germline V gene (reference sequence). CDR3 residues: CSASPSGGETQYF. CDR3 sequence (DNA): TGCAGTGCTTCCCCTAGCGGGGGAGAGACCCAGTACTTC.

This clonotype has a count of ten or more. The chain has TRBV29-1 and TRBJ2-7; D may be TRBD2 (6 bases). This CDR3 has 13 amino acids. Trimming removed 7 bases at V and 4 bases at J, with 17 bases between. Germline CDR1 SQVTM, CDR2 ANQGSEA. The CDR3 loop is CSALTLGGYEQYF. The CDR3 DNA reads as TGCAGCGCCCTGACACTGGGGGGATACGAGCAGTACTTC.

The sample holds a few counts of this clonotype. The rearrangement links TRBV13 to TRBJ1-2; possibly TRBD1 for D (5 bases). Germline CDR1 is PRHDT and CDR2 is FYEKMQ (reference sequence). CDR3 length: 16 residues. Trimming left V 5 bases short and J 2 bases short, with 18 bases between. The CDR3 spells CASSLGREVANYGYTF. The CDR3, as DNA: TGTGCCAGCAGCCTGGGACGTGAAGTCGCAAACTATGGCTACACCTTC.

This clonotype was detected only a few times. This chain uses TRBV27 with TRBJ2-2; TRBD1 is a possible D gene (6 bases). Looked up from germline, CDR1 is MNHEY and CDR2 is SMNVEV (reference sequence). This CDR3 is built from 15 residues. The germline V and J ends were trimmed by 4 bases and 7 bases, with 16 bases remaining between them. The CDR3 DNA reads as TGTGCCAGCAGTTCTGACAGGCGCGCTGGCGGGGAGCTGTTTTTT. It yields the protein CASSSDRRAGGELFF.

Turning to this clonotype: A read error may be the cause here, since a much bigger clone is one base away. The chain uses TRBV12-3 or TRBV12-4 and TRBJ1-2; the D is unclear. The V and J ends lost 7 bases and 2 bases respectively, with 11 bases between them. The CDR3 has 13 residues. For the CDR3, the DNA is TGTGCCAGCACGTGGGTGAGAAACTATGGCTACACCTTC. Encoded protein: CASTWVRNYGYTF.

This rearrangement joins TRBV5-8 to TRBJ2-3; perhaps TRBD1 as D (6 bases). Per germline, CDR1 SGHTS and CDR2 YDEGEE. The CDR3 has 17 residues. V lost 2 bases and J lost 0, with 16 bases in between. CDR3 loop: CASSFSGTSSSTDTQYF. The CDR3, as DNA: TGTGCCAGCAGCTTCTCCGGGACATCTTCTAGCACAGATACGCAGTATTTT.

This clonotype has a count of ten or more. The rearrangement joins TRBV7-8 to TRBJ2-7, with D unresolved. V lost 2 bases, J lost 0 bases, and 8 bases lay in between. There are 14 residues in the CDR3. CDR1 is SGHVS, CDR2 FQNEAQ, per germline. CDR3 residues: CASSLIQDSYEQYF. The CDR3 region has the DNA TGTGCCAGCAGCTTAATTCAGGACTCCTACGAGCAGTACTTC.

Ten or more counts support this clonotype. This chain joins TRBV12-5 and TRBJ2-5, with D uncertain. Per germline, CDR1 LGHNT and CDR2 FRNRAP. This CDR3 contains 13 residues. The germline V and J ends were trimmed by 2 bases and 4 bases, with 8 bases remaining between them. CDR3 DNA: TGTGCTAGTGGTTTGTCCTCTGGAGAGACCCAGTACTTC. Translation gives CASGLSSGETQYF.

This clonotype showed up many times. The J gene is TRBJ1-2, the V gene TRBV13; D remains ambiguous. CDR1 is PRHDT and CDR2 is FYEKMQ in the germline V gene (reference sequence). Trimming stripped 5 bases from V and 3 bases from J, with 10 bases between. The CDR3 covers 13 residues. In DNA, the CDR3 is TGTGCCAGCAGCACCGGCGGGTACTATGGCTACACCTTC. Residues: CASSTGGYYGYTF.